This TCR beta chain was identified during a study of OX40 agonist ivuxolimab in advanced cancers. For the study at large: Under the entry rules, prior anti-PD-1, anti-PD-L1 or anti-CTLA-4 therapy was allowed, and around 36% had some.

Germline CDR1 and CDR2: SGHRS and YFSETQ. The ends were cut back, 0 bases at V and 3 bases at J, with 9 bases in the middle. The CDR3 totals 14 residues. Generated by immunoSEQ multiplex PCR, the TCRdb table keeps only in-frame clones and is missing some. The sample shows about 91,000 clones, approximately 89% of them seen only once. To note about this clone: Its antigen remains unknown.

Overall study findings and caveats: The antigen specificity of the peripheral T cells (those that were expanded) was not determined. Blood T cells, both CD4+ and CD8+, expanded clonally by week 6 at 0.1 to 3.0 mg/kg.

Collection of blood occurred at baseline, at cycle 4 day 1, and at cycle 7 day 1. The V call is TRBV5-1, the J call TRBJ1-1, with D uncertain. The sample was CD4+ or CD8+ T cells sorted from blood, taken in a trial of the OX40 agonist ivuxolimab. The sequence was collected from an adult with an advanced solid tumor such as melanoma, head and neck, liver or kidney cancer. CDR3 sequence reads: CASSLEAQDTEAFF. Written as DNA, the CDR3 is TGCGCCAGCAGCTTGGAGGCCCAGGACACTGAAGCTTTCTTT.